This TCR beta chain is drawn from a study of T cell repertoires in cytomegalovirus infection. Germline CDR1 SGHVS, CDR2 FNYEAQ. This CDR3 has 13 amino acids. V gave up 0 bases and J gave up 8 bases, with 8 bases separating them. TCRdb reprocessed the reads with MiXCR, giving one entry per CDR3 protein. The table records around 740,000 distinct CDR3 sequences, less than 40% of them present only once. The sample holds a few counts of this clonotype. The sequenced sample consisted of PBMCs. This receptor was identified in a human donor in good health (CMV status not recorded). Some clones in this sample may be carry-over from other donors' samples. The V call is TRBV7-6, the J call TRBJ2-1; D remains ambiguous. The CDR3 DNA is TGTGCCAGCAGCTTAGCAGGGATCGATGAGCAGTTCTTC. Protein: CASSLAGIDEQFF. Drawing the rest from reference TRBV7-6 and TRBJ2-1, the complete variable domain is GAGVSQSPRYKVTKRGQDVALRCDPISGHVSLYWYRQALGQGPEFLTYFNYEAQQDKSGLPNDRFSAERPEGSISTLTIQRTEQRDSAMYRCASSLAGIDEQFFGPGTRLTVL.